The present TCR beta chain was sequenced within a study of blood T cell repertoires in COVID-19. Looked up from germline, CDR1 is SGHDT and CDR2 is YYEEEE. V was clipped by 2 bases and J by 6 bases, with 6 bases between them. The CDR3 consists of 12 residues. Produced via immunoSEQ multiplex PCR; TCRdb's table is partial and in-frame only. The repertoire holds roughly 58,000 clones, 76% seen once, with around 21% in the top ten. The source is a man over 45 with active or convalescent COVID-19. The chain links TRBV5-6 to TRBJ2-1; D uncertain. The sequenced sample consisted of peripheral blood. The CDR3 DNA reads TGTGCCAGCAGCTTTCAGTTCAATGAGCAGTTCTTC. Its protein is CASSFQFNEQFF.